This T cell receptor beta chain stems from a study of cytomegalovirus exposure and HLA in healthy donors. This clone has just one count. Germline CDR1 is KGHSH and CDR2 is LQKENI. Unmatched junction bases numbered 5, after V lost 4 bases and J lost 2 bases. The CDR3 extends over 17 amino acids. The PCR used 60 Vbeta and 13 Jbeta primers. TCRdb's copy holds only in-frame clones and misses some; the assay was immunoSEQ multiplex PCR. The sample consists of roughly 160,000 clones, roughly 84% of them appearing once. V is TRBV18 and J is TRBJ2-3, with 14 bases that match TRBD2. This TCR was sampled from a boy between 2 and 10 years old in good health and CMV-seronegative. The specimen was PBMCs. CDR3 sequence (DNA): TGTGCCAGCTCACTCAAGACTAGCGGGAGGGACACAGATACGCAGTATTTT. Residues: CASSLKTSGRDTDTQYF.